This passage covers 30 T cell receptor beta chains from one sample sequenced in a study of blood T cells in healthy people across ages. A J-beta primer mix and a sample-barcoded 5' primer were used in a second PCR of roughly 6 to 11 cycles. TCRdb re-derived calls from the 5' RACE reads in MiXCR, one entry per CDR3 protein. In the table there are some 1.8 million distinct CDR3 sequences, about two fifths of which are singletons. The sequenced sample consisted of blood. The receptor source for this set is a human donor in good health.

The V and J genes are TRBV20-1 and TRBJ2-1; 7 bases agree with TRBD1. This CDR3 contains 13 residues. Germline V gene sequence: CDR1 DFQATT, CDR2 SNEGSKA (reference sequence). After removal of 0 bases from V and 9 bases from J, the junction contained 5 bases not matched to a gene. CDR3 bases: TGCAGTGCTAGAGAGACAGGGTATGGTGAGCAGTTCTTC. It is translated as CSARETGYGEQFF.

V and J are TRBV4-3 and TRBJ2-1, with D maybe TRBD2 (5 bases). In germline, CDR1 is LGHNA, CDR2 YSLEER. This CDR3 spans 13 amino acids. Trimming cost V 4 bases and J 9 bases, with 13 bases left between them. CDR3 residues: CASSPFEGFEQFF. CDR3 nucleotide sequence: TGCGCCAGCAGCCCGTTCGAGGGATTTGAGCAGTTCTTC.

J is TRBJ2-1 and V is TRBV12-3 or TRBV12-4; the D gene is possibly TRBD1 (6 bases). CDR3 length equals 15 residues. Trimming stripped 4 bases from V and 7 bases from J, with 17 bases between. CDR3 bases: TGTGCCAGCAGTTCCCAACCTCACACAGGGAATGAGCAGTTCTTC. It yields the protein CASSSQPHTGNEQFF.

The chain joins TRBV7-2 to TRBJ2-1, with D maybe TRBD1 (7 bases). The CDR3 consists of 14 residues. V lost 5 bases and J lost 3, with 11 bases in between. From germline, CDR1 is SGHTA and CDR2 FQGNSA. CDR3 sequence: CASSDRDFYNEQFF. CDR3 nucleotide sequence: TGTGCCAGCAGCGACAGGGACTTCTACAATGAGCAGTTCTTC.

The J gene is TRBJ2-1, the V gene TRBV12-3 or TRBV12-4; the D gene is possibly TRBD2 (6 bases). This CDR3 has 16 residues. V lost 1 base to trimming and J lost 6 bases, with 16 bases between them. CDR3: CASSLGHGGGFNEQFF. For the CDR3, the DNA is TGTGCCAGCAGTTTAGGCCACGGGGGAGGTTTCAATGAGCAGTTCTTC.

CDR3 nucleotides: TGCGCCAGCAGCTCGGACAATCCGAACACTGAAGCTTTCTTT. Amino acid sequence: CASSSDNPNTEAFF. The chain has TRBV5-1 and TRBJ1-1, with TRBD1 as a possible D gene (5 bases). The CDR3 loop spans 14 amino acids. Germline V lookup: CDR1 SGHRS, CDR2 YFSETQ. V was cut by 3 bases and J by 1 base, with 10 bases left in between. The complete variable domain, with remaining parts taken from reference TRBV5-1 and TRBJ1-1, reads KAGVTQTPRYLIKTRGQQVTLSCSPISGHRSVSWYQQTPGQGLQFLFEYFSETQRNKGNFPGRFSGRQFSNSRSEMNVSTLELGDSALYLCASSSDNPNTEAFFGQGTRLTVV.

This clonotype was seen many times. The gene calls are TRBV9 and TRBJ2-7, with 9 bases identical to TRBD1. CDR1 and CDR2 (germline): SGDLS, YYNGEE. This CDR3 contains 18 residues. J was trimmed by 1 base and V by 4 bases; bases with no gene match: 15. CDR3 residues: CASSSLRRSGQGSYEQYF. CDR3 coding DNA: TGTGCCAGCAGCTCCCTACGTAGGTCGGGACAGGGATCCTACGAGCAGTACTTC. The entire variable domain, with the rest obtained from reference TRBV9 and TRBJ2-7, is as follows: DSGVTQTPKHLITATGQRVTLRCSPRSGDLSVYWYQQSLDQGLQFLIQYYNGEERAKGNILERFSAQQFPDLHSELNLSSLELGDSALYFCASSSLRRSGQGSYEQYFGPGTRLTVT.

The CDR3 protein is CASSQDRTGQFYGYTF. In nucleotides, the CDR3 is TGCGCCAGCAGCCAAGATAGGACAGGGCAATTCTATGGCTACACCTTC. The V call is TRBV4-1, the J call TRBJ1-2; 8 bases are shared with TRBD1. V lost 0 bases to trimming and J lost 4 bases; unmatched junction nucleotides: 7. The CDR3 has 16 amino acids. Germline CDR1 MGHRA, CDR2 YSYEKL.

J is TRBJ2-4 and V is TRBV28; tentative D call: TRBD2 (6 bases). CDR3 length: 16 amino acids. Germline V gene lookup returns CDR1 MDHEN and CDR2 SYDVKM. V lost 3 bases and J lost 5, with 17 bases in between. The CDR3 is CASSFAGGTRENIQYF. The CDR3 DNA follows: TGTGCCAGCAGTTTCGCCGGAGGGACCAGGGAAAACATTCAGTACTTC.

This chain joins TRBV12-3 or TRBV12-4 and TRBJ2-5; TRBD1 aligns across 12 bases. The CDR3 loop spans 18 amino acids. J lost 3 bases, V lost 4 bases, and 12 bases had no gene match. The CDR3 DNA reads TGTGCCAGCAGTTCCAGACCTTTGGGGACAGGGGGCGAAGAGACCCAGTACTTC. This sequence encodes CASSSRPLGTGGEETQYF.

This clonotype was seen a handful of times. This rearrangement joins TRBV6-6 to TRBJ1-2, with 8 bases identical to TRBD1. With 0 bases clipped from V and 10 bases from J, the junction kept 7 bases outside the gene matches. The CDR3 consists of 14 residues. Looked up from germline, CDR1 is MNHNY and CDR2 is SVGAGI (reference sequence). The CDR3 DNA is TGTGCCAGCAGTTACTCGATAGGGACAGGCAACTACACCTTC. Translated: CASSYSIGTGNYTF.

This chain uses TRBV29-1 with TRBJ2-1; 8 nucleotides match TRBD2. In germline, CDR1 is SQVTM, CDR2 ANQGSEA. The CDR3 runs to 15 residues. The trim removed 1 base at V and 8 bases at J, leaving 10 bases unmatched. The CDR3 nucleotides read TGCAGCGTTGAAGTATACCCAGCGGGGGTCGATGAGCAGTTCTTC. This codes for CSVEVYPAGVDEQFF.

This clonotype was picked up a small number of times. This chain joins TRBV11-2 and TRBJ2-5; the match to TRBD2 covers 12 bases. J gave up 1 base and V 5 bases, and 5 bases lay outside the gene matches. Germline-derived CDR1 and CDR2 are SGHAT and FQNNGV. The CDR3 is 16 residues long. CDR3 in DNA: TGTGCCAGCAGCACTGGGACTAGCGGGCCCCAAGAGACCCAGTACTTC. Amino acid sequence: CASSTGTSGPQETQYF. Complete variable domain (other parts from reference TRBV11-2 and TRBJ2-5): EAGVAQSPRYKIIEKRQSVAFWCNPISGHATLYWYQQILGQGPKLLIQFQNNGVVDDSQLPKDRFSAERLKGVDSTLKIQPAKLEDSAVYLCASSTGTSGPQETQYFGPGTRLLVL.

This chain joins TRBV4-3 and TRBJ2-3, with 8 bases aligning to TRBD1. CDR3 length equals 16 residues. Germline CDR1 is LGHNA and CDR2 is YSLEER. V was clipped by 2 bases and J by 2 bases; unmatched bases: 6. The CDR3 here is CASSQYTGGITDTQYF. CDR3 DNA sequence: TGCGCCAGCAGCCAATATACAGGGGGAATCACAGATACGCAGTATTTT.

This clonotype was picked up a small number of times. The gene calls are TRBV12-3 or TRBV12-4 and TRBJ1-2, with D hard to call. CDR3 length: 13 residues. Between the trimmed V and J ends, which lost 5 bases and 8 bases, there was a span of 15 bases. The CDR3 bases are TGTGCCAGCAGTCTATCCGAAGTGAGAGGCTACACCTTC. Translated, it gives CASSLSEVRGYTF.

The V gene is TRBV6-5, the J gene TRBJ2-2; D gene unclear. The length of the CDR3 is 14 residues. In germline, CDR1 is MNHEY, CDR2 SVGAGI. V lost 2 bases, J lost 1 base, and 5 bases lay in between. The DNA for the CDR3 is TGTGCCAGCAGTTACACACAGAACACCGGGGAGCTGTTTTTT. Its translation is CASSYTQNTGELFF.

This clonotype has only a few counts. CDR3 sequence: CASSYSGYNEQYF. DNA for the CDR3: TGTGCCAGCAGCTATTCAGGGTATAACGAGCAGTACTTC. The gene calls are TRBV7-8 and TRBJ2-7; perhaps TRBD1 as D (5 bases). In germline, CDR1 is SGHVS, CDR2 FQNEAQ. V lost 4 bases to trimming and J lost 5 bases, with 12 bases between them. The CDR3 sequence is 13 residues long.

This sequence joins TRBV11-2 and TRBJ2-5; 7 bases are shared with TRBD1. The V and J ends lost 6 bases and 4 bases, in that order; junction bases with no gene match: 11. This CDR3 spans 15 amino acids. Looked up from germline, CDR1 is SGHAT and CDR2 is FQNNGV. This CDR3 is CASRRDTGAGETQYF. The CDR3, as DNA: TGTGCCAGCAGACGAGACACAGGGGCAGGAGAGACCCAGTACTTC.

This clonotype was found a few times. In DNA form, the CDR3 reads TGTGCCAGCAGCCCCCACCGCGGGGGAGGAGATACGCAGTATTTT. This gives the protein CASSPHRGGGDTQYF. The chain carries TRBV7-2 and TRBJ2-3, with 7 bases lining up with TRBD2. V trimming: 5 bases; J trimming: 5 bases; junction bases outside the gene matches: 10. The germline V gene encodes CDR1 SGHTA and CDR2 FQGNSA. This CDR3 has 15 residues.

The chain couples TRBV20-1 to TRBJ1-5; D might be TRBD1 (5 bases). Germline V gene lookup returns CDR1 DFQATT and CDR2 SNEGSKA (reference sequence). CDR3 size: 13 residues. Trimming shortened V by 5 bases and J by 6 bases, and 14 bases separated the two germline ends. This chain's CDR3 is CSASRQGGQPQHF. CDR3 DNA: TGCAGTGCTTCCCGGCAGGGAGGTCAGCCCCAGCATTTT.

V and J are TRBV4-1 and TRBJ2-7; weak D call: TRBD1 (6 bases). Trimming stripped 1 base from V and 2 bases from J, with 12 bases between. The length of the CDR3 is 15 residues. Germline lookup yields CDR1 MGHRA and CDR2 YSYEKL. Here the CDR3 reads CASSQGQDRTYEQYF. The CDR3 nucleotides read TGCGCCAGCAGCCAAGGACAGGATCGTACCTACGAGCAGTACTTC.

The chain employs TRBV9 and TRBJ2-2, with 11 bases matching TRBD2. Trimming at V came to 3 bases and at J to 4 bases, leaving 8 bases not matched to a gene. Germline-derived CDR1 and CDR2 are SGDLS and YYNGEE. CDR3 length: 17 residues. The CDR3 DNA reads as TGTGCCAGCAGCGATAGCGGGGGGGCGCTCGGCACCGGGGAGCTGTTTTTT. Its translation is CASSDSGGALGTGELFF. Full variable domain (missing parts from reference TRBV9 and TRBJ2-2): DSGVTQTPKHLITATGQRVTLRCSPRSGDLSVYWYQQSLDQGLQFLIQYYNGEERAKGNILERFSAQQFPDLHSELNLSSLELGDSALYFCASSDSGGALGTGELFFGEGSRLTVL.

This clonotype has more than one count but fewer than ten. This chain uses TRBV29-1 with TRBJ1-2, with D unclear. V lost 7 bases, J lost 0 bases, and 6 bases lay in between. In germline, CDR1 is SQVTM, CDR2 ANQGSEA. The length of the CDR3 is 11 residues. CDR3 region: CSANTNYGYTF. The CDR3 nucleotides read TGCAGCGCCAATACTAACTATGGCTACACCTTC.

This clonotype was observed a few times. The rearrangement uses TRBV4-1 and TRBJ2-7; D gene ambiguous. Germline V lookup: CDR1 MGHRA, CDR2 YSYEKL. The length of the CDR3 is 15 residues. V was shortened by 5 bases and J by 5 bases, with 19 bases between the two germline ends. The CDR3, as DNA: TGCGCCAGCAGCTCCCTACATGACCTTGGCGACGAGCAGTACTTC. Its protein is CASSSLHDLGDEQYF.

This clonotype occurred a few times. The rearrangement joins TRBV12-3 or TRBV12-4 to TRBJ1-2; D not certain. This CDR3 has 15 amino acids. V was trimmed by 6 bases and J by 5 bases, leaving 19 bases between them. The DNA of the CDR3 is TGTGCCAGCAGCCCCATGAGGGCGAGGGTATATGGCTACACCTTC. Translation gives CASSPMRARVYGYTF.

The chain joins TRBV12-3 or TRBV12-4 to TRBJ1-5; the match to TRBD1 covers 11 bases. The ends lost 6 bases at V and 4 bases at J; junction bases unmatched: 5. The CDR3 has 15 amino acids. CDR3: CASRVGQGANQPQHF. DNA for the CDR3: TGTGCCAGCAGAGTTGGACAGGGGGCAAATCAGCCCCAGCATTTT.

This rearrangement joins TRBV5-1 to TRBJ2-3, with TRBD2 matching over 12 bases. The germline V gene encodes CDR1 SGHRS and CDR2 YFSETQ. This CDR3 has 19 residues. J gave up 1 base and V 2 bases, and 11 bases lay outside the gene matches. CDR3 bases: TGCGCCAGCAGCTTCGGACTATCTAGCGGGGGGGCTGGCACAGATACGCAGTATTTT. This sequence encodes CASSFGLSSGGAGTDTQYF.

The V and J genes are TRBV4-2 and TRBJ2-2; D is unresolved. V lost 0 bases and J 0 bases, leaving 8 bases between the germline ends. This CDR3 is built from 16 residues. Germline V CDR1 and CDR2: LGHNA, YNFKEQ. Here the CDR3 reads CASSQDLTANTGELFF. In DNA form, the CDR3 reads TGTGCCAGCAGCCAAGATCTTACAGCGAACACCGGGGAGCTGTTTTTT.

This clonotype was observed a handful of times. CDR3 protein: CSAHRVGTSNTGELFF. CDR3 coding DNA: TGCAGTGCTCATAGGGTGGGGACGTCGAACACCGGGGAGCTGTTTTTT. The chain joins TRBV20-1 to TRBJ2-2, with D possibly called TRBD1 or TRBD2 (5 bases each). Germline V gene lookup returns CDR1 DFQATT and CDR2 SNEGSKA (reference sequence). The CDR3 sequence is 16 residues long. V gave up 5 bases and J gave up 0 bases, with 16 bases separating them.

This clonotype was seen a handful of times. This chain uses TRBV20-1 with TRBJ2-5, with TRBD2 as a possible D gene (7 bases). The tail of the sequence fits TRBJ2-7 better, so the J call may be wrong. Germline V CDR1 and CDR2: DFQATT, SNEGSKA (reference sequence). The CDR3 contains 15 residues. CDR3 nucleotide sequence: TGCAGTGCTGCCTCCCCGGGGGGCGGGTCGAACGAGCAGTACTTC. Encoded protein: CSAASPGGGSNEQYF.